Below, 19 T cell receptor beta chains from the same sample are listed, as sequenced in a study of blood T cell repertoires in COVID-19. Here immunoSEQ multiplex PCR was the method, and the copy in TCRdb shows in-frame clones only, minus some. The sample holds a few hundred thousand clones, approximately 84% seen once. Sequenced material: PBMCs or T cells enriched from blood (not recorded which). The receptors were gathered from a woman younger than 45 who had recovered from COVID-19.

In DNA, the CDR3 is TGCGCCAGCAGCTCAGGAGTGGGGGACAGGGGCCTTTCCCTAGGCCCTTACGAGCAGTACTTC. This sequence encodes CASSSGVGDRGLSLGPYEQYF. This chain connects TRBV5-1 to TRBJ2-7; 10 bases match TRBD1. In germline, CDR1 is SGHRS, CDR2 YFSETQ. V trimming: 3 bases; J trimming: 4 bases; junction bases outside the gene matches: 25. The CDR3 has 21 amino acids.

V is TRBV7-9 and J is TRBJ1-1; D is undetermined. The CDR3 loop spans 12 amino acids. CDR1 and CDR2 (germline): SEHNR, FQNEAQ (reference sequence). Trimming cost V 3 bases and J 3 bases, with 5 bases left between them. This chain's CDR3 is CASSFGDTEAFF. The CDR3 nucleotides read TGTGCCAGCAGCTTCGGGGACACTGAAGCTTTCTTT.

The chain carries TRBV28 and TRBJ1-5, with D hard to call. V was cut by 1 base and J by 0 bases, with 16 bases left in between. The germline V gene encodes CDR1 MDHEN and CDR2 SYDVKM. CDR3 size: 18 residues. The CDR3 loop reads CASSLFSVRTNSNQPQHF. Here the CDR3 DNA reads TGTGCCAGCAGTTTATTTTCCGTCCGGACTAATAGCAATCAGCCCCAGCATTTT. The full variable domain, its missing parts supplied by reference TRBV28 and TRBJ1-5, is DVKVTQSSRYLVKRTGEKVFLECVQDMDHENMFWYRQDPGLGLRLIYFSYDVKMKEKGDIPEGYSVSREKKERFSLILESASTNQTSMYLCASSLFSVRTNSNQPQHFGDGTRLSIL.

The CDR3 sequence: CASRDSYEQYF. In nucleotides, the CDR3 is TGTGCCAGCCGGGACTCCTACGAGCAGTACTTC. This chain uses TRBV28 with TRBJ2-7; maybe TRBD2 (5 bases). Trimming shortened V by 8 bases and J by 0 bases, and 5 bases separated the two germline ends. This CDR3 comprises 11 residues. Germline V gives CDR1 MDHEN, CDR2 SYDVKM.

This sequence joins TRBV29-1 and TRBJ1-2, with 7 bases lining up with TRBD1. After removal of 6 bases from V and 8 bases from J, the junction contained 12 bases not matched to a gene. CDR3 size: 13 residues. CDR1 and CDR2 from the germline V gene are SQVTM and ANQGSEA. CDR3 residues: CSVWTGSEGGYTF. The CDR3 DNA reads TGCAGCGTGTGGACAGGCTCGGAGGGAGGCTACACCTTC.

The chain employs TRBV7-8 and TRBJ1-6, with D tentatively TRBD1 (6 bases). The CDR3 covers 16 residues. In germline, CDR1 is SGHVS, CDR2 FQNEAQ. V gave up 1 base and J gave up 7 bases, with 14 bases separating them. In nucleotides, the CDR3 is TGTGCCAGCAGCTTAGGGTCTACAGGGACCAATTCACCCCTCCACTTT. Amino acid sequence: CASSLGSTGTNSPLHF.

CDR3 region: CASSDRGLQEKLFF. The CDR3 nucleotides are TGTGCCAGCAGTGACAGGGGGCTACAGGAAAAACTGTTTTTT. The chain recombines TRBV6-2 or TRBV6-3 with TRBJ1-4; 10 bases agree with TRBD1. The trim removed 5 bases at V and 8 bases at J, leaving 5 bases unmatched. CDR1 is MNHEY, CDR2 SVGEGT, per germline. The CDR3 runs 14 residues.

J is TRBJ2-7 and V is TRBV27; TRBD2 agrees at 9 bases. Germline assignment: CDR1 MNHEY and CDR2 SMNVEV (reference sequence). The V gene end was trimmed by 7 bases and the J gene end by 2 bases; junction bases not matched to a gene: 12. The CDR3 spans 16 residues. Written as DNA, the CDR3 is TGTGCCAGCACCCCCCGCGGATTAGCGGGGGCCTACGAGCAGTACTTC. Its protein is CASTPRGLAGAYEQYF.

The V and J genes are TRBV2 and TRBJ2-3; perhaps TRBD1 as D (6 bases). This CDR3 is 15 amino acids long. V was cut by 9 bases and J by 2 bases, with 18 bases left in between. CDR1 is SNHLY, CDR2 FYNNEI, per germline. CDR3 residues: CARKKPGVVTDTQYF. In nucleotides, the CDR3 is TGTGCCAGAAAAAAACCAGGGGTGGTCACAGATACGCAGTATTTT.

V and J are TRBV7-2 and TRBJ2-7; 7 bases are a match to TRBD2. From germline, CDR1 is SGHTA and CDR2 FQGNSA. This CDR3 is 13 amino acids long. The junction had 1 base not matched to a gene; V was cut back by 3 bases and J by 2 bases. CDR3: CASSFRGAYEQYF. CDR3 DNA: TGTGCCAGCAGCTTCCGGGGGGCCTACGAGCAGTACTTC.

The V and J genes are TRBV5-1 and TRBJ1-1; 7 bases fit TRBD1. The CDR3 runs to 14 residues. V lost 4 bases, J lost 6 bases, and 9 bases stayed unmatched. Germline V gene data show CDR1 as SGHRS and CDR2 as YFSETQ. Here the CDR3 DNA reads TGCGCCAGCAGCGTACAGGGGAATGGCGCTGAAGCTTTCTTT. This codes for CASSVQGNGAEAFF.

This clone has just one count. The chain combines TRBV11-2 with TRBJ1-3; TRBD1 is a possible D gene (5 bases). From germline, CDR1 is SGHAT and CDR2 FQNNGV. Trimming pared 7 bases from V and 0 bases from J, leaving 16 bases between. The CDR3 sequence is 16 residues long. The chain's CDR3 is CASTWGGYDSGNTIYF. Here the CDR3 DNA reads TGTGCCAGCACCTGGGGGGGTTACGACTCTGGAAACACCATATATTTT. The variable domain in full, with the rest retrieved from reference TRBV11-2 and TRBJ1-3, is EAGVAQSPRYKIIEKRQSVAFWCNPISGHATLYWYQQILGQGPKLLIQFQNNGVVDDSQLPKDRFSAERLKGVDSTLKIQPAKLEDSAVYLCASTWGGYDSGNTIYFGEGSWLTVV.

This chain links TRBV28 with TRBJ2-7, with 7 bases that match TRBD1. After removal of 7 bases from V and 0 bases from J, the junction contained 9 bases not matched to a gene. CDR3 length: 15 amino acids. Germline V gene data show CDR1 as MDHEN and CDR2 as SYDVKM. The CDR3 reads CASTRWDRHSYEQYF. The CDR3 region has the DNA TGTGCCAGCACACGCTGGGACAGACACTCCTACGAGCAGTACTTC.

The CDR3, as DNA: TGTGCCAGCAGCCTAATTCTGGGGCGGGCAGGGGGGAATTCAATGAACACTGAAGCTTTCTTT. Amino acids: CASSLILGRAGGNSMNTEAFF. V gene TRBV3-1 (or the pseudogene TRBV3-2) combines with J gene TRBJ1-1; 7 bases align to TRBD1. Germline V gene sequence: CDR1 LGHDT, CDR2 YNNKEL (reference sequence). The CDR3 is 21 amino acids. Trimming took 4 bases from V and 0 from J; bases not matched to a gene: 23.

The chain links TRBV5-1 to TRBJ2-7; 7 bases map to TRBD2. CDR1 and CDR2 from the germline V gene are SGHRS and YFSETQ. After removal of 2 bases from V and 6 bases from J, the junction contained 11 bases not matched to a gene. This CDR3 has 15 amino acids. The CDR3: CASSLNGLEVGEQYF. As DNA, the CDR3 is TGCGCCAGCAGCTTAAACGGACTAGAAGTGGGCGAGCAGTACTTC.

This clone has only one observation. This sequence joins TRBV30 and TRBJ2-5, with 9 bases fitting TRBD1. There are 15 residues in the CDR3. J was trimmed by 4 bases and V by 0 bases; bases with no gene match: 6. CDR1 is GTSNPN and CDR2 is SVGIG in the germline V gene (reference sequence). CDR3 protein: CAWSVGQGLRETQYF. CDR3 sequence (DNA): TGTGCCTGGAGTGTAGGACAGGGGCTGAGAGAGACCCAGTACTTC.

The chain employs TRBV10-2 and TRBJ1-5; no reliable D call. Trimming cost V 0 bases and J 0 bases, with 9 bases left between them. Germline CDR1 WSHSY, CDR2 SAAADI. The CDR3 loop spans 16 amino acids. This chain's CDR3 is CASSESAGNSNQPQHF. CDR3 in DNA: TGCGCCAGCAGTGAGTCGGCGGGAAATAGCAATCAGCCCCAGCATTTT.

The V call is TRBV24-1, the J call TRBJ2-1; 10 bases are shared with TRBD1. CDR1 is KGHDR and CDR2 is SFDVKD in the germline V gene. V was pared by 3 bases and J by 2 bases, with 3 bases of the junction left unmatched. This CDR3 is built from 16 residues. CDR3 sequence reads: CATSDSGTGAYNEQFF. The DNA of the CDR3 is TGTGCCACCAGTGATAGCGGGACAGGGGCCTACAATGAGCAGTTCTTC.

This clone has a single count. This chain links TRBV27 with TRBJ2-7; TRBD2 aligns across 8 bases. This CDR3 has 14 amino acids. Germline CDR1 is MNHEY and CDR2 is SMNVEV (reference sequence). V lost 5 bases to trimming and J lost 7 bases; unmatched junction nucleotides: 10. The CDR3 loop reads CASSPLGRGSEQYF. Written as DNA, the CDR3 is TGTGCCAGCAGTCCCCTCGGGAGGGGGAGTGAGCAGTACTTC.